Shown below are 27 T cell receptor beta chains from a single sample sequenced in a study of blood T cell repertoires in COVID-19. Generated by immunoSEQ multiplex PCR, the TCRdb table keeps only in-frame clones and is missing some. This table holds 100,000 or so clones, 80% to 90% found once. Sequencing was performed on peripheral blood. These receptors were obtained from a man in his sixties with acute or convalescent COVID-19.

This rearrangement joins TRBV11-2 to TRBJ2-2; unclear D gene. CDR1 SGHAT and CDR2 FQNNGV come from the germline V gene. Deletions cut 4 bases from V and 5 bases from J, with 8 bases between. The CDR3 sequence is 13 residues long. The CDR3 protein is CASSWRRTGELFF. The CDR3 bases are TGTGCCAGCAGCTGGAGACGGACCGGGGAGCTGTTTTTT.

The V gene is TRBV5-6, the J gene TRBJ2-1, with a tentative D call TRBD2 (5 bases). Deletions cut 2 bases from V and 0 bases from J, with 12 bases between. This CDR3 is 16 amino acids long. Germline CDR1 SGHDT, CDR2 YYEEEE. CDR3 residues: CASSFGGPSSYNEQFF. In nucleotides, the CDR3 is TGTGCCAGCAGCTTTGGCGGGCCCAGCTCCTACAATGAGCAGTTCTTC.

The rearrangement uses TRBV7-9 and TRBJ2-3; 7 bases are a match to TRBD2. Germline V gene sequence: CDR1 SEHNR, CDR2 FQNEAQ (reference sequence). The CDR3 has 16 residues. V gave up 1 base and J gave up 5 bases; unmatched junction bases: 9. The CDR3 coding sequence is TGTGCCAGCAGCTTAGGCGATAGCGGGCCAATAGATACGCAGTATTTT. It specifies CASSLGDSGPIDTQYF.

The J gene is TRBJ1-2, the V gene TRBV18, with D maybe TRBD1 (6 bases). Germline CDR1 is KGHSH and CDR2 is LQKENI. The V gene lost 3 bases and the J gene lost 2 bases, with 7 bases spanning the gap. The CDR3 has 13 amino acids. This CDR3 reads CASSPDRNYGYTF. In nucleotides, the CDR3 is TGTGCCAGCTCACCTGACAGGAACTATGGCTACACCTTC. The entire variable domain, with the rest obtained from reference TRBV18 and TRBJ1-2, is as follows: NAGVMQNPRHLVRRRGQEARLRCSPMKGHSHVYWYRQLPEEGLKFMVYLQKENIIDESGMPKERFSAEFPKEGPSILRIQQVVRGDSAAYFCASSPDRNYGYTFGSGTRLTVV.

V is TRBV5-1 and J is TRBJ1-1, with a possible D match to TRBD1 (6 bases). The length of the CDR3 is 17 residues. V lost 1 base to trimming and J lost 1 base, with 17 bases between them. CDR1 and CDR2 (germline): SGHRS, YFSETQ. For the CDR3, the DNA is TGCGCCAGCAGCTTGAGGACAGCTTCCCTAAAGAACACTGAAGCTTTCTTT. Its translation: CASSLRTASLKNTEAFF.

V usage is TRBV6-5 and J usage is TRBJ2-7; 12 bases are shared with TRBD2. The V gene end was trimmed by 6 bases and the J gene end by 7 bases; junction bases not matched to a gene: 4. The CDR3 spans 13 residues. The germline CDR1 and CDR2 sequences are MNHEY and SVGAGI. The CDR3 region has the DNA TGTGCCAGCAGCCGAACTAGCGGGAGGGAGCAGTACTTC. Translation gives CASSRTSGREQYF.

The genes are TRBV30 and TRBJ2-7; maybe TRBD2 (5 bases). CDR1 is GTSNPN, CDR2 SVGIG, per germline (reference sequence). The V and J ends lost 4 bases and 0 bases respectively, with 10 bases between them. CDR3 length equals 13 residues. CDR3 nucleotide sequence: TGTGCCTGGATGGAGGTTCCCTCCTACGAGCAGTACTTC. It yields the protein CAWMEVPSYEQYF. The entire variable domain, with the rest obtained from reference TRBV30 and TRBJ2-7, is as follows: SQTIHQWPATLVQPVGSPLSLECTVEGTSNPNLYWYRQAAGRGLQLLFYSVGIGQISSEVPQNLSASRPQDRQFILSSKKLLLSDSGFYLCAWMEVPSYEQYFGPGTRLTVT.

The chain couples TRBV12-5 to TRBJ1-1; 8 bases align to TRBD1. This CDR3 region has 13 residues. Trimming took 0 bases from V and 13 from J; bases not matched to a gene: 7. Germline CDR1 LGHNT, CDR2 FRNRAP. The CDR3 spells CASGLVTGTGFFF. DNA of the CDR3: TGTGCTAGTGGTTTGGTGACGGGGACAGGATTTTTCTTT.

The rearrangement links TRBV10-3 to TRBJ1-4; D is unclear. Germline CDR1 reads ENHRY; CDR2 reads SYGVKD. Trimming cost V 3 bases and J 5 bases, with 10 bases left between them. There are 14 residues in the CDR3. The CDR3 spells CAISDRSPNEKLFF. CDR3 nucleotide sequence: TGTGCCATCAGTGATAGGAGCCCAAATGAAAAACTGTTTTTT.

The V call is TRBV6-2 or TRBV6-3, the J call TRBJ2-1; 8 bases agree with TRBD2. Unmatched junction bases numbered 11, after V lost 4 bases and J lost 9 bases. Per the germline V gene, CDR1 is MNHEY and CDR2 is SVGEGT. The CDR3 covers 15 residues. This CDR3 is CASSSPAAGGPEQFF. The CDR3 DNA follows: TGTGCCAGCAGTTCGCCGGCGGCGGGAGGACCTGAGCAGTTCTTC.

The chain uses TRBV6-5 and TRBJ2-1; 9 nucleotides agree with TRBD2. The CDR3 has 14 residues. The V gene's germline CDR1 is MNHEY and CDR2 SVGAGI. With 6 bases clipped from V and 6 bases from J, the junction kept 6 bases outside the gene matches. CDR3 in amino acids: CASRQRGAGNEQFF. In nucleotides, the CDR3 is TGTGCCAGCAGGCAGCGGGGGGCAGGCAATGAGCAGTTCTTC.

The CDR3 region has the DNA TGTGCCAGCAGTGAAACAGGGTATGCCTATGGCTACACCTTC. It codes for CASSETGYAYGYTF. This sequence joins TRBV2 and TRBJ1-2, with a weak D call TRBD1 (6 bases). CDR3 length: 14 residues. Germline V gene lookup returns CDR1 SNHLY and CDR2 FYNNEI. V gave up 2 bases and J gave up 4 bases, with 11 bases separating them.

This clone was detected once. V is TRBV15 and J is TRBJ1-1; D remains unclear. Trimming took 0 bases from V and 0 from J, leaving 5 bases between them. CDR3 length: 14 residues. The germline gives CDR1 LNHNV, CDR2 YYDKDF (reference sequence). The CDR3 reads CATSREGLNTEAFF. The CDR3, as DNA: TGTGCCACCAGCAGAGAGGGCTTGAACACTGAAGCTTTCTTT. Full variable domain (missing parts from reference TRBV15 and TRBJ1-1): DAMVIQNPRYQVTQFGKPVTLSCSQTLNHNVMYWYQQKSSQAPKLLFHYYDKDFNNEADTPDNFQSRRPNTSFCFLDIRSPGLGDTAMYLCATSREGLNTEAFFGQGTRLTVV.

The chain uses TRBV6-1 and TRBJ1-1, with 7 nucleotides matching TRBD1. The germline CDR1 and CDR2 sequences are MNHNS and SASEGT. The CDR3 totals 13 residues. The junction had 1 base not matched to a gene; V was cut back by 2 bases and J by 4 bases. The CDR3 loop reads CASSENRGTEAFF. Here the CDR3 DNA reads TGTGCCAGCAGTGAAAACAGGGGCACTGAAGCTTTCTTT.

The chain uses TRBV19 and TRBJ1-5; D gene uncertain. With 6 bases removed from V and 4 bases from J, the gap between germline ends came to 16 bases. The CDR3 has 15 amino acids. CDR1 and CDR2 (germline): LNHDA, SQIVND (reference sequence). The CDR3 coding sequence is TGTGCCAGTAGGGAATCCTCGGGAGGAAATCAGCCCCAGCATTTT. Translated: CASRESSGGNQPQHF.

This clone was counted a few times. J is TRBJ2-3 and V is TRBV4-1; 9 bases line up with TRBD2. Trimming at V came to 1 base and at J to 4 bases, leaving 15 bases not matched to a gene. The length of the CDR3 is 19 residues. Germline values: CDR1 MGHRA, CDR2 YSYEKL. In DNA form, the CDR3 reads TGCGCCAGCAGCCAAGTTTCCCACCTTAGCGGGAGTTGGCCAGATACGCAGTATTTT. It specifies CASSQVSHLSGSWPDTQYF.

The V and J genes are TRBV6-5 and TRBJ2-7, with D hard to call. V lost 10 bases and J 2 bases, leaving 12 bases between the germline ends. The CDR3 consists of 12 residues. The V gene's germline CDR1 is MNHEY and CDR2 SVGAGI. As DNA, the CDR3 is TGTGCCACGACTCCGCTAACCTACGAGCAGTACTTC. Translating gives CATTPLTYEQYF.

The V call is TRBV24-1, the J call TRBJ2-1; no clear D. The CDR3 runs 14 residues. Germline V lookup: CDR1 KGHDR, CDR2 SFDVKD. The V and J ends lost 3 bases and 7 bases respectively, with 12 bases between them. The CDR3 is CATSDPAVSNEQFF. The CDR3 nucleotides read TGTGCCACCAGTGATCCCGCGGTATCGAATGAGCAGTTCTTC.

V gene TRBV6-1 combines with J gene TRBJ2-3, with 7 bases fitting TRBD2. Germline CDR1 is MNHNS and CDR2 is SASEGT. This CDR3 has 16 residues. Germline trimming cut 0 bases from V and 2 bases from J; bases unmatched to any gene: 5. The CDR3 loop is CASSEALAGATDTQYF. CDR3 DNA sequence: TGTGCCAGCAGTGAAGCGCTTGCGGGAGCCACAGATACGCAGTATTTT.

A few counts support this clone. J is TRBJ1-2 and V is TRBV30; possibly TRBD1 for D (6 bases). The CDR3 is made up of 12 amino acids. The germline V and J ends were trimmed by 4 bases and 8 bases, with 14 bases remaining between them. CDR1 and CDR2 (germline): GTSNPN, SVGIG (reference sequence). CDR3 DNA: TGTGCCTGGAAGCCAGGGGCAGGAGGCTACACCTTC. This gives the protein CAWKPGAGGYTF. The variable domain in full, with the rest retrieved from reference TRBV30 and TRBJ1-2, is SQTIHQWPATLVQPVGSPLSLECTVEGTSNPNLYWYRQAAGRGLQLLFYSVGIGQISSEVPQNLSASRPQDRQFILSSKKLLLSDSGFYLCAWKPGAGGYTFGSGTRLTVV.

This chain connects TRBV12-5 to TRBJ2-3; tentative D call: TRBD2 (7 bases). The germline CDR1 and CDR2 sequences are LGHNT and FRNRAP. The CDR3 runs to 14 residues. V shed 7 bases and J shed 4 bases, with 15 bases lying between them. CDR3 sequence reads: CASAPGGSADTQYF. CDR3 bases: TGTGCTAGTGCCCCGGGGGGCAGCGCAGATACGCAGTATTTT.

The chain couples TRBV7-9 to TRBJ1-1, with D perhaps TRBD1 (5 bases). Germline loops: CDR1 SEHNR, CDR2 FQNEAQ (reference sequence). The V gene lost 1 base and the J gene lost 6 bases, with 12 bases spanning the gap. The CDR3 has 14 amino acids. In DNA, the CDR3 is TGTGCCAGCAGCTTAGATGGACGGGGGTCTGAAGCTTTCTTT. This encodes CASSLDGRGSEAFF. Using reference TRBV7-9 and TRBJ1-1 for the parts outside the CDR3, the full variable domain is DTGVSQNPRHKITKRGQNVTFRCDPISEHNRLYWYRQTLGQGPEFLTYFQNEAQLEKSRLLSDRFSAERPKGSFSTLEIQRTEQGDSAMYLCASSLDGRGSEAFFGQGTRLTVV.

Here the CDR3 DNA reads TGTGCCAGCAGCTTATCAGGGGCGACGAACACTGAAGCTTTCTTT. This encodes CASSLSGATNTEAFF. The gene calls are TRBV11-3 and TRBJ1-1; maybe TRBD1 (6 bases). Germline V gives CDR1 SGHNT, CDR2 YENEEA. Trimming left V 2 bases short and J 1 base short, with 11 bases between. This CDR3 contains 15 residues.

The chain carries TRBV27 and TRBJ1-2; 8 positions match TRBD1. The J segment lost 1 base and the V segment lost 5 bases, leaving 6 bases of the junction unmatched. CDR1 MNHEY and CDR2 SMNVEV come from the germline V gene (reference sequence). CDR3 size: 15 residues. CDR3 sequence (DNA): TGTGCCAGCAGTGACGGACAGGGTGGTAACTATGGCTACACCTTC. This translates into CASSDGQGGNYGYTF.

The gene calls are TRBV18 and TRBJ2-4; TRBD2 might be the D (5 bases). V gave up 2 bases and J gave up 8 bases, with 10 bases separating them. CDR1 is KGHSH, CDR2 LQKENI, per germline. This CDR3 spans 13 amino acids. In nucleotides, the CDR3 is TGTGCCAGCTCACCATCACTAGTAGACATTCAGTACTTC. It translates to CASSPSLVDIQYF.

The chain has TRBV19 and TRBJ2-1, with TRBD2 matching over 7 bases. Losses at the gene ends were 2 bases for V and 6 bases for J; bases not matched to a gene: 1. Germline V CDR1 and CDR2: LNHDA, SQIVND (reference sequence). The CDR3 runs to 13 residues. The CDR3: CASSIRGSNEQFF. The CDR3 DNA follows: TGTGCCAGTAGTATACGCGGGAGCAATGAGCAGTTCTTC.

This clone was recorded once. The chain is built from TRBV3-1 (or the pseudogene TRBV3-2) and TRBJ2-5, with 8 bases lining up with TRBD1. This CDR3 is 16 amino acids long. V shed 4 bases, J shed 5 bases, and the junction held 12 bases outside the gene matches. Germline V gene sequence: CDR1 LGHDT, CDR2 YNNKEL (reference sequence). The CDR3 DNA sequence: TGTGCCAGCAGCCCCCTCGGACAGGGCCCTCGGGAGACCCAGTACTTC. It translates to CASSPLGQGPRETQYF.